The rows below give T cell receptor beta chains drawn from one sample of a study of T and B cells in COVID-19 patients. MiXCR was run by TCRdb on the multiplex PCR reads, yielding one entry per CDR3 protein. Of 15,000 to 20,000 distinct CDR3 sequences listed, 36% are singletons. Source material: blood. The receptors were gathered from a human donor with active COVID-19. Each CDR3 is given with its conserved first and last residue. Each record gives: V gene, J gene, clone size, D gene, CDR3 protein, CDR3 DNA. D genes are given only for firm matches. Clone size is stated in some rows and not others, as once, few, many or a class when expanded.

v_call: TRBV7-9
j_call: TRBJ2-7
clone_size: -
d_call: TRBD2
cdr3_aa: CASSFSGGGYEQYF
cdr3_nt: TGTGCCAGCAGCTTTAGCGGGGGAGGCTACGAGCAGTACTTC

v_call: TRBV14
j_call: TRBJ2-3
clone_size: -
d_call: TRBD2
cdr3_aa: CASSQGGLAGGRDTQYF
cdr3_nt: TGTGCCAGCAGCCAAGGAGGCCTAGCGGGGGGGCGGGATACGCAGTATTTT

v_call: TRBV5-6
j_call: TRBJ2-5
clone_size: few
d_call: -
cdr3_aa: CASSPGTSETQYF
cdr3_nt: TGTGCCAGCAGCCCTGGGACATCGGAGACCCAGTACTTC

v_call: TRBV6-2/TRBV6-3
j_call: TRBJ2-1
clone_size: few
d_call: TRBD2
cdr3_aa: CASSPPVGGGYNEQFF
cdr3_nt: TGTGCCAGCAGTCCACCGGTGGGCGGGGGGTACAATGAGCAGTTCTTC

v_call: TRBV18
j_call: TRBJ2-5
clone_size: few
d_call: TRBD1
cdr3_aa: CASSPRQGGRQETQYF
cdr3_nt: TGTGCCAGCTCACCACGACAGGGGGGCCGACAAGAGACCCAGTACTTC

v_call: TRBV6-5
j_call: TRBJ2-5
clone_size: -
d_call: TRBD1
cdr3_aa: CASSYFIQGAETQYF
cdr3_nt: TGTGCCAGCAGTTACTTCATACAGGGGGCAGAGACCCAGTACTTC

v_call: TRBV27
j_call: TRBJ1-4
clone_size: few
d_call: -
cdr3_aa: CASSLLGSNEKLFF
cdr3_nt: TGTGCCAGCAGTTTATTAGGTTCTAATGAAAAACTGTTTTTT

v_call: TRBV27
j_call: TRBJ2-1
clone_size: few
d_call: -
cdr3_aa: CASSPRIPWNEQFF
cdr3_nt: TGTGCCAGCAGTCCACGGATCCCTTGGAATGAGCAGTTCTTC

v_call: TRBV5-6
j_call: TRBJ2-7
clone_size: -
d_call: -
cdr3_aa: CASSADSYEQYF
cdr3_nt: TGTGCCAGCAGCGCCGATTCCTACGAGCAGTACTTC

v_call: TRBV13
j_call: TRBJ1-3
clone_size: -
d_call: -
cdr3_aa: CASSFDISSGNTIYF
cdr3_nt: TGTGCCAGCAGCTTCGACATAAGCTCTGGAAACACCATATATTTT

v_call: TRBV12-3/TRBV12-4
j_call: TRBJ2-1
clone_size: -
d_call: -
cdr3_aa: CASSFSGGTNEQSF
cdr3_nt: TGTGCCAGCAGTTTTTCCGGCGGTACGAATGAGCAGTCCTTC

v_call: TRBV6-1
j_call: TRBJ1-2
clone_size: few
d_call: -
cdr3_aa: CASSESQSIYGYTF
cdr3_nt: TGTGCCAGCAGTGAATCCCAGTCCATCTATGGCTACACCTTC

v_call: TRBV15
j_call: TRBJ2-1
clone_size: medium-sized
d_call: -
cdr3_aa: CATSRDLVANNEQFF
cdr3_nt: TGTGCCACCAGCAGAGATTTGGTAGCGAACAATGAGCAGTTCTTC

v_call: TRBV6-1
j_call: TRBJ2-7
clone_size: -
d_call: TRBD1
cdr3_aa: CASSDPGRGGDEQYF
cdr3_nt: TGTGCCAGCAGTGATCCTGGGAGAGGGGGCGACGAGCAGTACTTC

v_call: TRBV6-4
j_call: TRBJ1-2
clone_size: -
d_call: TRBD1
cdr3_aa: CASSARQGEGYTF
cdr3_nt: TGTGCCAGCAGTGCTCGACAGGGGGAAGGCTACACCTTC

v_call: TRBV19
j_call: TRBJ1-1
clone_size: -
d_call: -
cdr3_aa: CASSSRVGTEAFF
cdr3_nt: TGTGCCAGTAGTTCTCGGGTAGGGACTGAAGCTTTCTTT

v_call: TRBV29-1
j_call: TRBJ1-1
clone_size: few
d_call: TRBD1
cdr3_aa: CSVDLTGANTEAFF
cdr3_nt: TGCAGCGTTGATTTAACAGGGGCGAACACTGAAGCTTTCTTT

v_call: TRBV20-1
j_call: TRBJ2-7
clone_size: -
d_call: -
cdr3_aa: CSASAGQSSYEQYF
cdr3_nt: TGCAGTGCTAGCGCTGGACAGAGCTCCTACGAGCAGTACTTC

v_call: TRBV5-4
j_call: TRBJ2-1
clone_size: few
d_call: -
cdr3_aa: CASSLEQGYEQFF
cdr3_nt: TGTGCCAGCAGCTTGGAACAGGGCTATGAGCAGTTCTTC

v_call: TRBV19
j_call: TRBJ2-1
clone_size: few
d_call: TRBD2
cdr3_aa: CASSIEAGGAPYNEQFF
cdr3_nt: TGTGCCAGTAGTATTGAGGCCGGGGGGGCCCCCTACAATGAGCAGTTCTTC

v_call: TRBV20-1
j_call: TRBJ2-7
clone_size: once
d_call: -
cdr3_aa: CSAARSIFYEQYF
cdr3_nt: TGCAGTGCTGCCAGGAGCATTTTTTACGAGCAGTACTTC

v_call: TRBV14
j_call: TRBJ2-2
clone_size: -
d_call: -
cdr3_aa: CASSQGQANTGELFF
cdr3_nt: TGTGCCAGCAGCCAAGGACAAGCGAACACCGGGGAGCTGTTTTTT

v_call: TRBV5-6
j_call: TRBJ2-5
clone_size: few
d_call: -
cdr3_aa: CASSLGLLETQYF
cdr3_nt: TGTGCCAGCAGCCTCGGACTTCTAGAGACCCAGTACTTC

v_call: TRBV18
j_call: TRBJ1-4
clone_size: -
d_call: -
cdr3_aa: CASSRGGRELFF
cdr3_nt: TGTGCCAGCTCCCGGGGCGGTCGGGAACTGTTTTTT

v_call: TRBV5-6
j_call: TRBJ2-1
clone_size: few
d_call: TRBD2
cdr3_aa: CASSLASGGQFF
cdr3_nt: TGTGCCAGCAGCTTGGCCAGCGGGGGGCAGTTCTTC

v_call: TRBV29-1
j_call: TRBJ2-4
clone_size: -
d_call: -
cdr3_aa: CSAEGGDSIKNIKYF
cdr3_nt: TGCAGCGCAGAGGGGGGGGATTCCATCAAAAACATTAAGTACTTC

v_call: TRBV6-1
j_call: TRBJ2-1
clone_size: few
d_call: -
cdr3_aa: CATLRGGQYNEQFF
cdr3_nt: TGTGCCACCCTGAGAGGGGGGCAATACAATGAGCAGTTCTTC

v_call: TRBV18
j_call: TRBJ1-6
clone_size: -
d_call: TRBD1
cdr3_aa: CASSLTGYNSPLHF
cdr3_nt: TGTGCCAGCTCTTTGACAGGGTATAATTCACCCCTCCACTTT

v_call: TRBV5-5
j_call: TRBJ2-1
clone_size: few
d_call: TRBD2
cdr3_aa: CASSWNSGGRNEQFF
cdr3_nt: TGTGCCAGCAGCTGGAATAGCGGGGGGAGGAATGAGCAGTTCTTC

v_call: TRBV24-1
j_call: TRBJ2-2
clone_size: -
d_call: TRBD2
cdr3_aa: CATSSTPSGGNTGELFF
cdr3_nt: TGTGCCACCAGCAGCACTCCTAGCGGGGGGAACACCGGGGAGCTGTTTTTT

v_call: TRBV19
j_call: TRBJ1-2
clone_size: many
d_call: TRBD1
cdr3_aa: CASSSSLTGGSGYTF
cdr3_nt: TGTGCCAGTAGTTCCAGCTTGACAGGGGGCTCTGGCTACACCTTC

v_call: TRBV6-5
j_call: TRBJ2-3
clone_size: few
d_call: -
cdr3_aa: CASSKGTDTQYF
cdr3_nt: TGTGCCAGCAGTAAGGGGACAGATACGCAGTATTTT

v_call: TRBV6-4
j_call: TRBJ1-1
clone_size: -
d_call: TRBD1
cdr3_aa: CASSETGDHEAFF
cdr3_nt: TGTGCCAGCAGCGAGACAGGGGACCATGAAGCTTTCTTT

v_call: TRBV29-1
j_call: TRBJ2-3
clone_size: medium-sized
d_call: TRBD1
cdr3_aa: CSVTTGTGGGDTQYF
cdr3_nt: TGCAGCGTGACCACCGGGACAGGGGGCGGTGATACGCAGTATTTT

v_call: TRBV18
j_call: TRBJ2-5
clone_size: -
d_call: -
cdr3_aa: CASSPFDSRETQYF
cdr3_nt: TGTGCCAGCTCACCATTTGACAGTCGAGAGACCCAGTACTTC

v_call: TRBV27
j_call: TRBJ2-7
clone_size: -
d_call: -
cdr3_aa: CANLGGFLYEQYF
cdr3_nt: TGTGCCAACCTCGGGGGCTTTCTCTACGAGCAGTACTTC

v_call: TRBV24-1
j_call: TRBJ2-3
clone_size: -
d_call: -
cdr3_aa: CATSDLRDTQYF
cdr3_nt: TGTGCCACCAGTGATCTGCGTGATACGCAGTATTTT

v_call: TRBV18
j_call: TRBJ1-2
clone_size: once
d_call: TRBD1
cdr3_aa: CASSPGQGVNYGYTF
cdr3_nt: TGTGCCAGCTCACCGGGACAGGGTGTAAACTATGGCTACACCTTC